This T cell receptor beta chain was captured by sequencing in a study of blood T cell repertoires in COVID-19. Study summary: The samples span acute and convalescent COVID-19 from the United States, Italy and Spain. PBMCs, B-cell-depleted T cells, or T cells provided the cDNA or gDNA that made up the material.

This clone was picked up a small number of times. V lost 5 bases, J lost 1 base, and 11 bases lay in between. CDR1 ENHRY and CDR2 SYGVKD come from the germline V gene. The CDR3 runs 14 residues. Either two negative PCRs, clearance, or symptom resolution qualified Cohort 3 donors as recovered. In the source study's methods: Estimation of nucleated cell counts was performed using reference gene primer amplification. Assay: immunoSEQ multiplex PCR; the TCRdb copy retains only in-frame clones and omits some. V and J calls plus clone size are reproduced from that table; the DNA served to infer D and trimming. The sample lists fewer than 350,000 clones, approximately 85% seen once, with roughly 2.2% in the top ten.

Sequencing was done on a sample of PBMCs or T cells enriched from blood (not recorded which). This TCR was recovered from a man aged 30 to 39 who had recovered from COVID-19. This chain joins TRBV10-3 and TRBJ1-1; D unclear. The CDR3 sequence is CAISSREPNTEAFF. CDR3 DNA: TGTGCCATCAGTTCCCGGGAACCGAACACTGAAGCTTTCTTT.